This T cell receptor beta chain was obtained from a study of blood T cell repertoires in COVID-19. Study information: Material from acute and convalescent COVID-19 was sourced from the United States, Italy and Spain. PBMCs, B-cell-depleted T cells, or T cells provided the cDNA or gDNA that made up the material.

Only one count was recorded for this clone. Original methodology: Estimated nucleated cell counts came from reference gene primer amplification. Produced via immunoSEQ multiplex PCR; TCRdb's table is partial and in-frame only. For V, J and clone size, that table is used; D and trimming come from the DNA. In the table there are 80,000 or so clones, around 88% of which are singletons. With 6 bases clipped from V and 7 bases from J, the junction kept 14 bases outside the gene matches. Per the germline V gene, CDR1 is LNHDA and CDR2 is SQIVND (reference sequence). The CDR3 length is 15 residues. The receptor's source is a human donor in a cohort sampled during active COVID-19. The V gene is TRBV19, the J gene TRBJ2-5; TRBD1 matches 7 bases. The sample comprised peripheral blood. The CDR3: CASSESGTASLTQYF. The CDR3 nucleotides are TGTGCCAGTAGCGAGTCCGGGACAGCTTCTCTGACCCAGTACTTC.